These 26 T cell receptor beta chains came from one sample sequenced in a study of PD-1 blockade in classical Hodgkin lymphoma. As for time point: cycle 4 day 1 (C4D1), after less than 7 weeks of nivolumab. Brentuximab vedotin exposure varied, and every patient relapsed after autologous stem cell transplantation. The data were produced by immunoSEQ multiplex PCR, yet TCRdb's version contains in-frame clones alone and is incomplete. The table records around 25,000 clones, approximately 70% of them present only once. The sample in question was peripheral blood mononuclear cells (PBMCs), obtained before the fourth cycle of nivolumab. These receptors all come from a human donor with classical Hodgkin lymphoma.

The chain uses TRBV11-2 and TRBJ2-3; D unclear. This CDR3 is 13 amino acids long. The V gene's germline CDR1 is SGHAT and CDR2 FQNNGV. The V and J ends lost 1 base and 8 bases respectively, with 10 bases between them. CDR3 nucleotides: TGTGCCAGCAGCTTAGGGACCCCGAGTACGCAGTATTTT. This sequence encodes CASSLGTPSTQYF.

The chain joins TRBV13 to TRBJ2-5; TRBD2 matches 9 bases. The CDR3 consists of 15 residues. Germline CDR1 reads PRHDT; CDR2 reads FYEKMQ (reference sequence). V lost 3 bases to trimming and J lost 1 base; unmatched junction nucleotides: 3. The CDR3 region has the DNA TGTGCCAGCAGCTTCGCGGGGGGGACCCAAGAGACCCAGTACTTC. The encoded protein is CASSFAGGTQETQYF.

The rearrangement uses TRBV5-6 and TRBJ1-1, with no clear D. V was shortened by 4 bases and J by 5 bases, with 15 bases between the two germline ends. CDR3 length equals 14 residues. The germline V gene has CDR1 SGHDT and CDR2 YYEEEE. The CDR3 sequence is CASSGYGRRTEAFF. Here the CDR3 DNA reads TGTGCCAGCAGCGGTTACGGGCGGAGAACTGAAGCTTTCTTT.

V is TRBV6-5 and J is TRBJ1-1; D not certain. CDR1 MNHEY and CDR2 SVGAGI come from the germline V gene. The CDR3 is made up of 10 amino acids. The CDR3 nucleotides read TGTGTATCGTATAACACTGAAGCTTTCTTT. It is translated as CVSYNTEAFF.

V is TRBV5-6 and J is TRBJ1-2, with D maybe TRBD1 (5 bases). This CDR3 spans 17 amino acids. Trimming cost V 5 bases and J 4 bases, with 24 bases left between them. Germline lookup yields CDR1 SGHDT and CDR2 YYEEEE. In DNA, the CDR3 is TGTGCCAGCAGTCCGGTGTCGGTGGGGCAGGGCGGCTATGGCTACACCTTC. This translates into CASSPVSVGQGGYGYTF.

This clone was detected ten times or more. The V and J genes are TRBV30 and TRBJ1-5, with a possible D match to TRBD1 (5 bases). Trimming took off 3 bases at V and 4 bases at J, with 13 bases between the two ends. CDR1 is GTSNPN and CDR2 is SVGIG in the germline V gene (reference sequence). The CDR3 is made up of 14 amino acids. CDR3 protein: CAWRAQDFNQPQHF. CDR3 coding DNA: TGTGCCTGGAGGGCACAGGACTTTAATCAGCCCCAGCATTTT. The full variable domain, completed using reference TRBV30 and TRBJ1-5, is SQTIHQWPATLVQPVGSPLSLECTVEGTSNPNLYWYRQAAGRGLQLLFYSVGIGQISSEVPQNLSASRPQDRQFILSSKKLLLSDSGFYLCAWRAQDFNQPQHFGDGTRLSIL.

This chain joins TRBV18 and TRBJ2-5; D is ambiguous. Trimming took off 0 bases at V and 5 bases at J, with 19 bases between the two ends. This CDR3 is built from 17 residues. Germline V CDR1 and CDR2: KGHSH, LQKENI. The CDR3 bases are TGTGCCAGCTCACCACCGAGGTCAGACCAGACCATGGAGACCCAGTACTTC. Protein: CASSPPRSDQTMETQYF.

This clone occurred once. V is TRBV5-6 and J is TRBJ2-5, with TRBD2 identical over 11 bases. The CDR3 has 15 residues. With 1 base clipped from V and 4 bases from J, the junction kept 3 bases outside the gene matches. The germline CDR1 and CDR2 sequences are SGHDT and YYEEEE. CDR3 amino acids: CASSLIAGGRETQYF. The DNA for the CDR3 is TGTGCCAGCAGCTTGATAGCGGGGGGGCGAGAGACCCAGTACTTC.

The V call is TRBV2, the J call TRBJ1-5; TRBD1 aligns across 7 bases. The CDR3 sequence is 15 residues long. V trimming: 6 bases; J trimming: 3 bases; junction bases outside the gene matches: 8. The V gene's germline CDR1 is SNHLY and CDR2 FYNNEI. CDR3 loop: CASRKGQPSNQPQHF. For the CDR3, the DNA is TGTGCCAGCAGGAAGGGACAGCCATCCAATCAGCCCCAGCATTTT.

V is TRBV19 and J is TRBJ1-5; D unclear. With 4 bases removed from V and 1 base from J, the gap between germline ends came to 11 bases. Looked up from germline, CDR1 is LNHDA and CDR2 is SQIVND (reference sequence). This CDR3 has 15 amino acids. The CDR3 spells CASSNGGPSNQPQHF. In DNA form, the CDR3 reads TGTGCCAGTAGTAATGGAGGGCCAAGCAATCAGCCCCAGCATTTT.

This clone was recorded only once. This rearrangement joins TRBV10-3 to TRBJ2-7; 8 nucleotides line up with TRBD1. The CDR3 sequence is 14 residues long. Trimming took 4 bases from V and 3 from J; bases not matched to a gene: 5. Germline CDR1 and CDR2: ENHRY and SYGVKD. The CDR3 here is CAISGTGSYYEQYF. The CDR3 DNA follows: TGTGCCATCAGTGGGACAGGGTCCTACTACGAGCAGTACTTC.

This chain links TRBV28 with TRBJ2-5, with TRBD1 matching over 8 bases. Germline-derived CDR1 and CDR2 are MDHEN and SYDVKM. The CDR3 covers 17 residues. V lost 4 bases to trimming and J lost 4 bases; unmatched junction nucleotides: 14. CDR3 bases: TGTGCCAGCAGTTACCTCGGACAGGGCTTAACGGGAGAGACCCAGTACTTC. It encodes CASSYLGQGLTGETQYF.

This sequence joins TRBV5-6 and TRBJ1-2; D is perhaps TRBD1 (5 bases). Germline CDR1 SGHDT, CDR2 YYEEEE. V lost 2 bases and J lost 2, with 7 bases in between. The CDR3 is made up of 13 amino acids. As DNA, the CDR3 is TGTGCCAGCAGCTTCAGGGAGAACTATGGCTACACCTTC. This translates into CASSFRENYGYTF.

The gene calls are TRBV2 and TRBJ2-3; D uncertain. V was cut by 4 bases and J by 2 bases, with 10 bases left in between. The germline CDR1 and CDR2 sequences are SNHLY and FYNNEI. The CDR3 is made up of 14 amino acids. CDR3 loop: CASSAPTNTDTQYF. The CDR3 nucleotides are TGTGCCAGCAGTGCCCCGACGAACACAGATACGCAGTATTTT.

V is TRBV6-5 and J is TRBJ2-6; D remains ambiguous. Germline lookup yields CDR1 MNHEY and CDR2 SVGAGI. CDR3 length: 14 residues. Trimming removed 7 bases at V and 2 bases at J, with 9 bases between. The CDR3 coding sequence is TGTGCCAGCAACCGCTCCCCTGGGGCCAACGTCCTGACTTTC. Its translation: CASNRSPGANVLTF.

The rearrangement joins TRBV4-2 to TRBJ2-3; 8 positions match TRBD2. This CDR3 region has 16 residues. V was clipped by 3 bases and J by 2 bases; unmatched bases: 7. Germline V CDR1 and CDR2: LGHNA, YNFKEQ. The CDR3 sequence: CASSHGSGGVTDTQYF. As DNA, the CDR3 is TGTGCCAGCAGCCACGGAAGCGGGGGCGTCACAGATACGCAGTATTTT.

V is TRBV11-2 and J is TRBJ2-2, with 10 nucleotides matching TRBD1. Germline loops: CDR1 SGHAT, CDR2 FQNNGV. V trimming: 5 bases; J trimming: 3 bases; junction bases outside the gene matches: 9. This CDR3 has 17 amino acids. CDR3: CASSRGGQGIDTGELFF. The CDR3 DNA sequence: TGTGCCAGCAGCCGTGGGGGACAGGGGATAGACACCGGGGAGCTGTTTTTT.

This clone has only one observation. The chain couples TRBV19 to TRBJ2-5, with unresolved D. The V gene lost 4 bases and the J gene lost 4 bases, with 7 bases spanning the gap. Germline CDR1 is LNHDA and CDR2 is SQIVND (reference sequence). CDR3 length: 12 amino acids. CDR3 nucleotide sequence: TGTGCCAGTAGTAGATGGAGAGAGACCCAGTACTTC. It translates to CASSRWRETQYF.

This chain connects TRBV28 to TRBJ2-7; D unclear. This CDR3 has 13 amino acids. Germline lookup yields CDR1 MDHEN and CDR2 SYDVKM. V dropped 4 bases and J dropped 3 bases, with 10 bases sitting between them. This CDR3 is CASSSPPIYEQYF. The DNA for the CDR3 is TGTGCCAGCAGTTCCCCTCCCATCTACGAGCAGTACTTC.

The V and J genes are TRBV21-1 and TRBJ2-1; whether TRBD2, the table's D call, matches the DNA was not checked. TRBV21-1 is classified as a pseudogene. The CDR3 contains 17 residues. CDR3 loop: CASTTTWRGGIYNEQFF. The CDR3 DNA reads TGTGCCAGCACGACAACCTGGCGGGGGGGTATTTACAATGAGCAGTTCTTC.

This chain uses TRBV11-2 with TRBJ2-5; 8 nucleotides line up with TRBD2. The CDR3 contains 16 residues. Trimming cost V 5 bases and J 3 bases; bases outside gene matches: 11. Looked up from germline, CDR1 is SGHAT and CDR2 is FQNNGV. CDR3 in amino acids: CASSPRGGPSKETQYF. CDR3 bases: TGTGCCAGCAGCCCCCGGGGGGGACCCTCGAAAGAGACCCAGTACTTC.

This clone was detected a few times. The chain joins TRBV6-4 to TRBJ1-2, with TRBD1 as a possible D gene (5 bases). CDR1 and CDR2 from the germline V gene are MRHNA and SNTAGT. The CDR3 extends over 13 amino acids. The V end was cut by 2 bases, the J end by 8 bases, with 12 bases between. CDR3 region: CASSDEGLGGYTF. The CDR3 DNA follows: TGTGCCAGCAGTGACGAGGGACTGGGCGGCTACACCTTC.

On this clone itself: Other DNA sequences from this sample encode an identical CDR3 as well. V usage is TRBV5-6 and J usage is TRBJ2-3; D unclear. CDR1 is SGHDT, CDR2 YYEEEE, per germline. CDR3 size: 11 residues. V shed 1 base and J shed 6 bases, with 3 bases lying between them. The CDR3 loop reads CASSLSDTQYF. The CDR3 bases are TGTGCCAGCAGCTTGTCGGATACGCAGTATTTT.

CDR3 sequence (DNA): TGCGCCAGCAGCCAGAGACTAGCGGGAGTCTCAGATACGCAGTATTTT. Translating gives CASSQRLAGVSDTQYF. The chain has TRBV4-3 and TRBJ2-3, with TRBD2 identical over 12 bases. This CDR3 contains 16 residues. Germline V gives CDR1 LGHNA, CDR2 YSLEER. V lost 3 bases and J lost 4; bases outside the gene matches: 5.

This chain joins TRBV29-1 and TRBJ2-3; the D is unclear. The CDR3 has 14 residues. V shed 2 bases and J shed 0 bases, with 9 bases lying between them. Germline loops: CDR1 SQVTM, CDR2 ANQGSEA. In DNA, the CDR3 is TGCAGCGTTGAATCGCAGACTAGCACAGATACGCAGTATTTT. This codes for CSVESQTSTDTQYF.

In its sample, this clone was seen a few times. V gene TRBV23-1 combines with J gene TRBJ1-6, with D hard to call. TRBV23-1 is classed as an ORF, of uncertain function. V shed 0 bases and J shed 13 bases, with 10 bases lying between them. CDR3 length: 13 residues. The CDR3: CASSQSTNFPLHF. CDR3 bases: TGCGCCAGCAGTCAATCGACAAATTTCCCCCTCCACTTT.